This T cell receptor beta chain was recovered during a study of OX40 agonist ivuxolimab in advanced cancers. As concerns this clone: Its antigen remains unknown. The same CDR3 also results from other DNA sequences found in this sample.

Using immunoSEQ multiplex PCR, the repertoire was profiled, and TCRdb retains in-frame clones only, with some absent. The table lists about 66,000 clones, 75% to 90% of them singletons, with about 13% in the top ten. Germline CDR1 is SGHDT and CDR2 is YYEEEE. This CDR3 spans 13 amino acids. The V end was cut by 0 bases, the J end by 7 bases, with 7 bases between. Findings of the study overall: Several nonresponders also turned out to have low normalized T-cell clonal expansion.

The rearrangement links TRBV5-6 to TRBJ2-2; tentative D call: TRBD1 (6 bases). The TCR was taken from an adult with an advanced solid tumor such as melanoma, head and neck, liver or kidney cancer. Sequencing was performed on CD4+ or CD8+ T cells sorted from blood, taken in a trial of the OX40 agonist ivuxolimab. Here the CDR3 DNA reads TGTGCCAGCAGCTTGGGGGGGCTCGGGGAGCTGTTTTTT. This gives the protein CASSLGGLGELFF.